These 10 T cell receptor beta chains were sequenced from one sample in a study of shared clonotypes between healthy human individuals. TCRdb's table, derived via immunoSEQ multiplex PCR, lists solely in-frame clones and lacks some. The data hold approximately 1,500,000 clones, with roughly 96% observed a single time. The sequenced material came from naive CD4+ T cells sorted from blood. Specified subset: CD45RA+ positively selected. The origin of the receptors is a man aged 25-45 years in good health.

The CDR3 DNA reads as TGTGCCAGCAGCACCCGGACAGGGACGCGCTACGAGCAGTACTTC. It codes for CASSTRTGTRYEQYF. The V call is TRBV9, the J call TRBJ2-7; 8 bases align to TRBD1. Germline loops: CDR1 SGDLS, CDR2 YYNGEE. With 4 bases clipped from V and 3 bases from J, the junction kept 9 bases outside the gene matches. The length of the CDR3 is 15 residues.

The CDR3 reads CASSSRGTGDKTEAFF. DNA of the CDR3: TGTGCCAGCAGCTCCCGGGGGACAGGAGATAAGACTGAAGCTTTCTTT. The rearrangement joins TRBV7-2 to TRBJ1-1; 8 bases match TRBD1. Germline CDR1 SGHTA, CDR2 FQGNSA. This CDR3 region has 16 residues. J gave up 5 bases and V 4 bases, and 12 bases lay outside the gene matches.

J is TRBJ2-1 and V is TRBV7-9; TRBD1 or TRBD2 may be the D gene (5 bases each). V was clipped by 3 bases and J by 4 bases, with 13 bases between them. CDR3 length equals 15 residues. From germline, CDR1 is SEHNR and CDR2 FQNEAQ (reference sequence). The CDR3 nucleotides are TGTGCCAGCAGCTTTTCGGGGACGGCATACAATGAGCAGTTCTTC. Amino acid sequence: CASSFSGTAYNEQFF.

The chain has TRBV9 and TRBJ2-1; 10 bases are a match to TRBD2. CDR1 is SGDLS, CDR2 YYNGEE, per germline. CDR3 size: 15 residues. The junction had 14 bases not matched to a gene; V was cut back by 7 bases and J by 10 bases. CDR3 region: CASDPSGRGLEEQFF. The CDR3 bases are TGTGCCAGCGACCCAAGCGGGAGGGGGCTAGAGGAGCAGTTCTTC.

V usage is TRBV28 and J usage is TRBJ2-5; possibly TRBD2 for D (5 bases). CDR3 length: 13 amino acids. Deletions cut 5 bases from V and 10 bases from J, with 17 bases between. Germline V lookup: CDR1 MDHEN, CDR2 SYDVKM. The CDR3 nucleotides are TGTGCCAGCAGTCCATGGGAGAACCCGATCCAGTACTTC. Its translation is CASSPWENPIQYF.

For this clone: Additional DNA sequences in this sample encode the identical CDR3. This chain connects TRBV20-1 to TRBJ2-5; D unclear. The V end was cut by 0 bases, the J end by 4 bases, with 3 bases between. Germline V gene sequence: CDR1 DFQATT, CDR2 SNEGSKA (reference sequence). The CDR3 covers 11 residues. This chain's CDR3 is CSAREGETQYF. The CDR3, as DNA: TGCAGTGCTAGAGAGGGAGAGACCCAGTACTTC.

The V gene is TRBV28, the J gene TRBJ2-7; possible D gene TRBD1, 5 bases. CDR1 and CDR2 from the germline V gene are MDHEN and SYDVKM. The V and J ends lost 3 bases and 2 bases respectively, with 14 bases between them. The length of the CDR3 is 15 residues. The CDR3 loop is CASSFRGRITYEQYF. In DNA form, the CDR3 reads TGTGCCAGCAGTTTTAGGGGCAGGATAACCTACGAGCAGTACTTC.

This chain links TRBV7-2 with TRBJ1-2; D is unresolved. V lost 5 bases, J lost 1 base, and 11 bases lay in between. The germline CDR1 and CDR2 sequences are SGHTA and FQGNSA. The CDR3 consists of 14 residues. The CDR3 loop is CASSPNVINYGYTF. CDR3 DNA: TGTGCCAGCAGCCCTAACGTGATTAACTATGGCTACACCTTC.

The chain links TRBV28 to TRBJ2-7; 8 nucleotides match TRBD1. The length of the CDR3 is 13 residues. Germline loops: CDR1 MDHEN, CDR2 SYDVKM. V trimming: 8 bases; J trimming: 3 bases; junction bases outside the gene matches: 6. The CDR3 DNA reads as TGTGCCAGCTCAGGGGGCGCTGGCTACGAGCAGTACTTC. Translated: CASSGGAGYEQYF.

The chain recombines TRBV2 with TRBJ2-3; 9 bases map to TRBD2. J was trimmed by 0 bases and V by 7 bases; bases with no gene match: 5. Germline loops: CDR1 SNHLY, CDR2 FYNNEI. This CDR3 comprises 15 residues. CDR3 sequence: CASTLLAGSTDTQYF. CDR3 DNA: TGTGCCAGCACCTTACTAGCGGGTAGCACAGATACGCAGTATTTT.